This T cell receptor (beta chain) was sequenced during a study of shared clonotypes between healthy human individuals. About the study: The composition of the donors was two women and a few men aged 18 to 49. For every donor, three CD4 naive, three CD4 memory, two CD8 naive and one CD8 memory plates were used.

Selected positively for CCR7 and CD45RO-negative, naive CD8 cells excluded terminally differentiated effector memory CD45RA+ cells. Concerning this clone: Its antigen is unidentified. The same CDR3 arises from other DNA sequences in this sample as well.

Findings of the study overall: Larger richness was generally estimated for naive than memory subsets. Of the naive CD4 clonotypes, about 5% were shared across four donors.

Clones were sequenced by immunoSEQ multiplex PCR, and TCRdb holds only the in-frame ones, with some missing. The table records about 2.1 million clones, just under 95% of them present only once. Source material: naive CD8+ T cells from PBMCs. The clonotype comes from a young man in good health. Some clones in this sample may be carry-over from other donors' samples.

As DNA, the CDR3 is TGTGCCAGCAGTTTATCCGGACAGTATGGCTACACCTTC. Protein sequence: CASSLSGQYGYTF. This chain uses TRBV28 with TRBJ1-2, with D tentatively TRBD1 (6 bases). Looked up from germline, CDR1 is MDHEN and CDR2 is SYDVKM. This CDR3 has 13 residues. V lost 1 base and J 5 bases, leaving 8 bases between the germline ends.